The entry that follows covers one T cell receptor beta chain sequence. The target antigen is unknown. This record belongs to a study of somatic mutations in cytotoxic T cells in rheumatoid arthritis. Turning to the study itself: After diagnosis, patient blood (about 30 ml EDTA) was drawn right away, before any treatment was given.

The V gene's germline CDR1 is SGDLS and CDR2 YYNGEE. V was pared by 4 bases and J by 8 bases, with 12 bases between. This CDR3 spans 12 amino acids. The data were produced by immunoSEQ multiplex PCR, yet TCRdb's version contains in-frame clones alone and is incomplete. The table includes around 3,000 clones, about 94% detected once. Flow cytometry was used to check the purity of CD4+ and CD8+ cells, which had been isolated by positive magnetic bead selection. Whole-study results and caveats: For CD8+ T-cell clonality, rheumatoid arthritis patients and age-matched healthy controls did not differ significantly. Nobody had found out which antigens the expanded CD8+ clones targeted.

Sequencing used CD8+ T cells sorted from blood. V and J are TRBV9 and TRBJ1-2; TRBD1 might be the D (5 bases). The clonotype originates from a woman aged 18 to 35 with rheumatoid arthritis. This CDR3 is CASSSGGGGYTF. The DNA for the CDR3 is TGTGCCAGCAGCTCTGGGGGGGGAGGCTACACCTTC.